This is a list of T cell receptor beta chains from one sample in a study of human T cells and chemical hapten exposure. TCRdb fed the RACE reads into MiXCR, producing one record per CDR3 protein. The sample gives about 260,000 distinct CDR3 sequences, approximately 8.4% of which show up once; less than 3% is in the top ten. The sample here was whole blood, taken in connection with sensitization to the hapten diphenylcyclopropenone (DPC). These receptors were obtained from a woman aged 40 to 50 with alopecia areata. Some clones in this sample may be carry-over from other donors' samples. Both conserved end residues are part of each CDR3. A D gene is named only where the DNA matches it firmly. Rows give clone size only sometimes, using once, few, many, or a class for an expanded clone.

v_call: TRBV5-4; clone_size: few; cdr3_length: 16; d_call: NA; j_call: TRBJ2-3; cdr3_nt: TGTGCCAGCAGCCCACGTGCCCCGGGACCCCCCGATACGCAGTATTTT; cdr3_aa: CASSPRAPGPPDTQYF
v_call: TRBV28; clone_size: many; cdr3_length: 11; d_call: NA; j_call: TRBJ1-1; cdr3_nt: TGTGCCAGCAGGGGCGGCACTGAAGCTTTCTTT; cdr3_aa: CASRGGTEAFF
v_call: TRBV12-3/TRBV12-4; clone_size: NA; cdr3_length: 16; d_call: NA; j_call: TRBJ2-5; cdr3_nt: TGTGCCAGCAGCTTTGTCCAACGACAGCGACAAGAGACCCAGTACTTC; cdr3_aa: CASSFVQRQRQETQYF
v_call: TRBV24-1; clone_size: few; cdr3_length: 16; d_call: NA; j_call: TRBJ2-1; cdr3_nt: TGTGCCACCAGTGATCCGGCCCTTTCACGGGGCAACGGGCAGTTCTTC; cdr3_aa: CATSDPALSRGNGQFF
v_call: TRBV7-9; clone_size: NA; cdr3_length: 15; d_call: NA; j_call: TRBJ2-7; cdr3_nt: TGTGCCAGCAGCTTACGGGCAGCCGAAATATACGAGCAGTACTTC; cdr3_aa: CASSLRAAEIYEQYF
v_call: TRBV5-1; clone_size: many; cdr3_length: 16; d_call: TRBD1; j_call: TRBJ1-1; cdr3_nt: TGCGCCAGCAGCTCGAGGAGTGGGACAGGGAACACTGAAGCTTTCTTT; cdr3_aa: CASSSRSGTGNTEAFF
v_call: TRBV6-5; clone_size: NA; cdr3_length: 16; d_call: NA; j_call: TRBJ2-7; cdr3_nt: TGTGCCAGCAGATCCCTCCAGACGCGTCTCTCCTACGAGCAGTACTTC; cdr3_aa: CASRSLQTRLSYEQYF
v_call: TRBV7-2; clone_size: NA; cdr3_length: 15; d_call: NA; j_call: TRBJ2-7; cdr3_nt: TGTGCCAGCAGCTTTGGGGTTCTTCCCCCCTACGAGCAGTACTTC; cdr3_aa: CASSFGVLPPYEQYF
v_call: TRBV6-2/TRBV6-3; clone_size: few; cdr3_length: 12; d_call: NA; j_call: TRBJ2-1; cdr3_nt: TGTGCCAGCAGTCGGACTGTCAATGAGCAGTTCTTC; cdr3_aa: CASSRTVNEQFF
v_call: TRBV7-2; clone_size: NA; cdr3_length: 20; d_call: TRBD1; j_call: TRBJ2-6; cdr3_nt: TGTGCCAGCCTCCCCCGGGGACAGGGGACGGGCGGCTCTGGGGCCAACGTCCTGACTTTC; cdr3_aa: CASLPRGQGTGGSGANVLTF
v_call: TRBV5-1; clone_size: few; cdr3_length: 16; d_call: NA; j_call: TRBJ2-3; cdr3_nt: TGCGCCAGCAGCTTGTGGGAACGTCTCTTCTCAGATACGCAGTATTTT; cdr3_aa: CASSLWERLFSDTQYF
v_call: TRBV6-5; clone_size: few; cdr3_length: 14; d_call: NA; j_call: TRBJ1-2; cdr3_nt: TGTGCCAGCAGCCTCGCGTTAGCTAACTATGGCTACACCTTC; cdr3_aa: CASSLALANYGYTF
v_call: TRBV20-1; clone_size: few; cdr3_length: 15; d_call: NA; j_call: TRBJ2-4; cdr3_nt: TGCAGTGCCCATCAGCCTAGCCTAGCCAAAAACATTCAGTACTTC; cdr3_aa: CSAHQPSLAKNIQYF
v_call: TRBV4-2; clone_size: few; cdr3_length: 16; d_call: TRBD2; j_call: TRBJ2-1; cdr3_nt: TGTGCCAGCAGCTCCTCGGGTAGCGGGATTGACAATGAGCAGTTCTTC; cdr3_aa: CASSSSGSGIDNEQFF
v_call: TRBV12-3/TRBV12-4; clone_size: few; cdr3_length: 15; d_call: TRBD1; j_call: TRBJ1-1; cdr3_nt: TGTGCCAGCAGCGGACCGGGACAGAGAAGCACTGAAGCTTTCTTT; cdr3_aa: CASSGPGQRSTEAFF
v_call: TRBV5-1; clone_size: NA; cdr3_length: 14; d_call: NA; j_call: TRBJ2-7; cdr3_nt: TGCGCCAGCAGCTCCTGGACGGGGTCCCACGAGCAGTACTTC; cdr3_aa: CASSSWTGSHEQYF
v_call: TRBV20-1; clone_size: NA; cdr3_length: 15; d_call: TRBD2; j_call: TRBJ2-3; cdr3_nt: TGCAGTGCTAGAGATAGGCTAGCGGGCACAGATACGCAGTATTTT; cdr3_aa: CSARDRLAGTDTQYF
v_call: TRBV29-1; clone_size: few; cdr3_length: 12; d_call: TRBD1; j_call: TRBJ2-7; cdr3_nt: TGCAGCGTAAGACAGGGAACCTACGAGCAGTACTTC; cdr3_aa: CSVRQGTYEQYF
v_call: TRBV5-1; clone_size: few; cdr3_length: 15; d_call: NA; j_call: TRBJ2-5; cdr3_nt: TGCGCCAGCAGCTTGGGCAGGGCTGTCCAAGAGACCCAGTACTTC; cdr3_aa: CASSLGRAVQETQYF
v_call: TRBV6-6; clone_size: few; cdr3_length: 14; d_call: TRBD1; j_call: TRBJ2-2; cdr3_nt: TGTGCCAGCAGTCTCCACAGGGGGCCCGGGGAGCTGTTTTTT; cdr3_aa: CASSLHRGPGELFF
v_call: TRBV4-2; clone_size: few; cdr3_length: 16; d_call: NA; j_call: TRBJ2-3; cdr3_nt: TGTGCCAGCAGCCAAGTAATCTCGCTTAGCACAGATACGCAGTATTTT; cdr3_aa: CASSQVISLSTDTQYF
v_call: TRBV5-6; clone_size: NA; cdr3_length: 17; d_call: TRBD1; j_call: TRBJ2-1; cdr3_nt: TGTGCCAGCAGTTCGCTACAGGGGGCGGGACCTTACAATGAGCAGTTCTTC; cdr3_aa: CASSSLQGAGPYNEQFF
v_call: TRBV4-1; clone_size: few; cdr3_length: 18; d_call: TRBD2; j_call: TRBJ2-1; cdr3_nt: TGCGCCAGCAGCCCACACGGCGGACTAGCTCAGCGATTGAGAAGTCAGTTCTTC; cdr3_aa: CASSPHGGLAQRLRSQFF
v_call: TRBV12-3/TRBV12-4; clone_size: many; cdr3_length: 13; d_call: NA; j_call: TRBJ1-4; cdr3_nt: TGTGCCAGCAGTTTGGGCCAGAACGAAAAACTGTTTTTT; cdr3_aa: CASSLGQNEKLFF
v_call: TRBV4-3; clone_size: NA; cdr3_length: 14; d_call: NA; j_call: TRBJ1-1; cdr3_nt: TGCGCCAGCAGCCAAGACCAGTCTCCCCTCGGAGCTTTCTTT; cdr3_aa: CASSQDQSPLGAFF
v_call: TRBV6-5; clone_size: few; cdr3_length: 15; d_call: NA; j_call: TRBJ2-6; cdr3_nt: TGTGCCAGCAGTTACGGGACCTCTGGGGCCAACGTCCTGACTTTC; cdr3_aa: CASSYGTSGANVLTF
v_call: TRBV7-2; clone_size: NA; cdr3_length: 13; d_call: TRBD2; j_call: TRBJ2-1; cdr3_nt: TGTGCCAGCAGCTCGGGACTAGGAAATGAGCAGTTCTTC; cdr3_aa: CASSSGLGNEQFF